The clone carrying this TCR beta chain has only a few counts. Its antigen is undetermined. The sample originates from a study of identical twins. Broader study findings: There was more out-of-frame TCR alpha sharing in monozygotic twins than models estimated. For cord blood, abundant beta clonotypes had fewer insertions, unlike memory repertoires, which showed none.

Each donor (without exception) was a healthy Caucasian. Trimming cost V 6 bases and J 2 bases, with 19 bases left between them. Germline CDR1 is DFQATT and CDR2 is SNEGSKA (reference sequence). The CDR3 covers 15 residues. Each cDNA held unique molecular identifiers, and template switching gave it a universal primer site. TCRdb reprocessed the 5' RACE reads with MiXCR, giving one entry per CDR3 protein. The data contain more than 650,000 distinct CDR3 sequences, roughly 6% of them singletons. This receptor was taken from a man aged 18 to 30 in good health. The rearrangement uses TRBV20-1 and TRBJ1-1; unclear D gene. The sequencing input was naive T cells sorted from blood. The CDR3, as DNA: TGCAGTGCGAGCCCTCACCAGGTCCCAAACACTGAAGCTTTCTTT. This translates into CSASPHQVPNTEAFF.